The 22 T cell receptor beta chains listed next were all sequenced from one sample in a study of shared clonotypes between healthy human individuals. Clones were sequenced by immunoSEQ multiplex PCR, and TCRdb holds only the in-frame ones, with some missing. The top ten clones hold around 0.12% of a sample with around 560,000 clones, 95% of them seen once. Naivety among CD8 cells was defined by CD45RO negativity and positive CCR7 selection, thereby excluding terminally differentiated effector memory CD45RA+ cells. Sequenced input: naive CD8+ T cells sorted from blood. The receptors here all came from a woman younger than 45 in good health.

The chain links TRBV5-5 to TRBJ1-3; the D is unclear. The CDR3 sequence is 18 residues long. The germline V gene has CDR1 SGHKS and CDR2 YYEKEE (reference sequence). V shed 1 base and J shed 4 bases, with 21 bases lying between them. In DNA form, the CDR3 reads TGTGCCAGCAGCTTGAGCAATTCGGCTTTAACTAGAGGAAACACCATATATTTT. Residues: CASSLSNSALTRGNTIYF.

The rearrangement joins TRBV5-1 to TRBJ1-3, with D perhaps TRBD1 (5 bases). The V end lost 1 base, the J end lost 0 bases, and 8 bases lay between the germline ends. Germline V gene lookup returns CDR1 SGHRS and CDR2 YFSETQ. The CDR3 is 15 residues long. For the CDR3, the DNA is TGCGCCAGCAGCTTGTGGGGGGACTCTGGAAACACCATATATTTT. Its translation is CASSLWGDSGNTIYF.

The V and J genes are TRBV10-2 and TRBJ2-3, with TRBD2 as a possible D gene (6 bases). Germline CDR1 is WSHSY and CDR2 is SAAADI. V gave up 5 bases and J gave up 3 bases, with 9 bases separating them. The CDR3 length is 13 residues. The CDR3 DNA is TGCGCCAGCAGTAGCGGGTTTACAGATACGCAGTATTTT. It codes for CASSSGFTDTQYF.

This clone occurred once. This chain connects TRBV30 to TRBJ2-5; 7 bases align to TRBD2. The CDR3 covers 14 residues. Per the germline V gene, CDR1 is GTSNPN and CDR2 is SVGIG (reference sequence). V dropped 0 bases and J dropped 5; count of bases not matched to a gene: 6. The CDR3 nucleotides read TGTGCCTGGAGTGTACTGGGGGGGATGGAGACCCAGTACTTC. This translates into CAWSVLGGMETQYF.

The J gene is TRBJ2-1, the V gene TRBV19; the D gene is possibly TRBD1 (5 bases). The germline V and J ends were trimmed by 3 bases and 4 bases, with 13 bases remaining between them. CDR1 is LNHDA and CDR2 is SQIVND in the germline V gene (reference sequence). This CDR3 region has 15 residues. The CDR3 region is CASSIQGGKYNEQFF. The CDR3 DNA is TGTGCCAGTAGTATCCAGGGCGGAAAATACAATGAGCAGTTCTTC.

CDR3: CASSPRTAYEQYF. The CDR3 nucleotides are TGTGCCAGCAGTCCTCGGACCGCCTACGAGCAGTACTTC. The chain couples TRBV27 to TRBJ2-7; no clear D gene. CDR3 length: 13 residues. Germline CDR1 is MNHEY and CDR2 is SMNVEV (reference sequence). Trimming took off 5 bases at V and 2 bases at J, with 10 bases between the two ends.

V usage is TRBV15 and J usage is TRBJ2-1; 13 nucleotides line up with TRBD2. Germline V gene lookup returns CDR1 LNHNV and CDR2 YYDKDF (reference sequence). After removal of 9 bases from V and 5 bases from J, the junction contained 7 bases not matched to a gene. The CDR3 extends over 15 amino acids. The CDR3 spells CATGGTSGAHNEQFF. The CDR3 DNA sequence: TGTGCCACGGGTGGGACTAGCGGGGCACACAATGAGCAGTTCTTC.

The chain is built from TRBV14 and TRBJ2-1, with 10 nucleotides matching TRBD2. The CDR3 covers 16 residues. Germline CDR1 SGHDN, CDR2 FVKESK. V was pared by 0 bases and J by 10 bases, with 9 bases of the junction left unmatched. The CDR3: CASSQDLLAGRYEQFF. In nucleotides, the CDR3 is TGTGCCAGCAGCCAAGATTTACTAGCGGGACGATACGAGCAGTTCTTC.

In its sample, this clone was seen once. The V call is TRBV28, the J call TRBJ1-2; D gene uncertain. The germline V gene has CDR1 MDHEN and CDR2 SYDVKM. The CDR3 has 13 residues. V shed 4 bases and J shed 1 base, with 7 bases lying between them. The CDR3 coding sequence is TGTGCCAGCAGTTCGCTAGTTAACTATGGCTACACCTTC. Protein product: CASSSLVNYGYTF.

The chain links TRBV25-1 to TRBJ2-7; a weak D match, TRBD2 (6 bases). V was clipped by 4 bases and J by 6 bases, with 10 bases between them. This CDR3 has 12 residues. From germline, CDR1 is MGHDK and CDR2 SYGVNS. CDR3 nucleotide sequence: TGTGCCAGCAGTGCGGGGGATACCGAGCAGTACTTC. This codes for CASSAGDTEQYF.

The CDR3 region is CASSLSGVEETQYF. The CDR3 nucleotides read TGTGCCAGCAGTTTATCCGGGGTCGAGGAGACCCAGTACTTC. The J gene is TRBJ2-5, the V gene TRBV28, with D maybe TRBD2 (5 bases). The CDR3 is 14 residues long. Germline CDR1 MDHEN, CDR2 SYDVKM. V was clipped by 1 base and J by 5 bases, with 11 bases between them.

The chain employs TRBV7-9 and TRBJ2-7; D remains ambiguous. The germline V gene encodes CDR1 SEHNR and CDR2 FQNEAQ (reference sequence). V gave up 4 bases and J gave up 1 base, with 11 bases separating them. CDR3 length equals 14 residues. The CDR3 reads CASSSETPSYEQYF. The CDR3 DNA is TGTGCCAGCAGCTCGGAGACGCCTTCCTACGAGCAGTACTTC.

The chain employs TRBV6-5 and TRBJ1-5; D ambiguous. Deletions cut 5 bases from V and 3 bases from J, with 11 bases between. The CDR3 is 14 residues long. Germline V gene lookup returns CDR1 MNHEY and CDR2 SVGAGI. Written as DNA, the CDR3 is TGTGCCAGCAGTCCGGACGGGCACAATCAGCCCCAGCATTTT. This encodes CASSPDGHNQPQHF.

The chain carries TRBV30 and TRBJ2-1; D might be TRBD1 or TRBD2, each matching 5 bases. CDR3 size: 11 residues. Germline CDR1 reads GTSNPN; CDR2 reads SVGIG (reference sequence). Deletions cut 5 bases from V and 8 bases from J, with 10 bases between. Written as DNA, the CDR3 is TGTGCCTGGGGGGCGGGTTATGAGCAGTTCTTC. Translated: CAWGAGYEQFF. The full variable domain, with the rest looked up from reference TRBV30 and TRBJ2-1, is SQTIHQWPATLVQPVGSPLSLECTVEGTSNPNLYWYRQAAGRGLQLLFYSVGIGQISSEVPQNLSASRPQDRQFILSSKKLLLSDSGFYLCAWGAGYEQFFGPGTRLTVL.

The chain couples TRBV9 to TRBJ2-2; no clear D. The germline V and J ends were trimmed by 2 bases and 6 bases, with 5 bases remaining between them. CDR1 and CDR2 (germline): SGDLS, YYNGEE. The CDR3 is made up of 12 amino acids. This chain's CDR3 is CASSVQSGELFF. For the CDR3, the DNA is TGTGCCAGCAGCGTTCAGTCCGGGGAGCTGTTTTTT.

V is TRBV27 and J is TRBJ1-1; D may be TRBD1 (5 bases). Germline assignment: CDR1 MNHEY and CDR2 SMNVEV (reference sequence). V gave up 8 bases and J gave up 0 bases, with 7 bases separating them. This CDR3 has 12 residues. The CDR3 DNA reads as TGTGCCAGCGGGGGATTGAACACTGAAGCTTTCTTT. This translates into CASGGLNTEAFF.

The V gene is TRBV7-9, the J gene TRBJ2-1; 7 nucleotides align to TRBD1. The CDR3 sequence is 13 residues long. The V gene end was trimmed by 5 bases and the J gene end by 6 bases; junction bases not matched to a gene: 4. CDR1 and CDR2 from the germline V gene are SEHNR and FQNEAQ (reference sequence). The CDR3 loop is CASSQGQINEQFF. CDR3 nucleotides: TGTGCCAGCAGCCAGGGACAGATCAATGAGCAGTTCTTC.

The chain uses TRBV18 and TRBJ2-7; D remains ambiguous. Germline V gene data show CDR1 as KGHSH and CDR2 as LQKENI. The CDR3 is made up of 13 amino acids. The ends were cut back, 8 bases at V and 1 base at J, with 12 bases in the middle. CDR3 loop: CASVPDGSYEQYF. In DNA form, the CDR3 reads TGTGCCAGCGTCCCGGACGGGTCCTACGAGCAGTACTTC.

The J gene is TRBJ2-7, the V gene TRBV4-1; D gene uncertain. The CDR3 contains 13 residues. Germline values: CDR1 MGHRA, CDR2 YSYEKL. The V end was cut by 0 bases, the J end by 3 bases, with 6 bases between. In DNA form, the CDR3 reads TGCGCCAGCAGCCAAGAAGGGTTCTACGAGCAGTACTTC. Translation gives CASSQEGFYEQYF.

This rearrangement joins TRBV27 to TRBJ1-2; no reliable D call. The CDR3 covers 14 residues. The germline CDR1 and CDR2 sequences are MNHEY and SMNVEV (reference sequence). V was clipped by 6 bases and J by 0 bases, with 11 bases between them. The CDR3 loop is CASSISPSNYGYTF. CDR3 in DNA: TGTGCCAGCAGCATCTCACCCTCTAACTATGGCTACACCTTC.

The CDR3 protein is CASSLLYPSGTDYEQYF. CDR3 nucleotides: TGTGCCAGCAGCTTGCTGTACCCTAGCGGGACGGACTACGAGCAGTACTTC. The V gene is TRBV5-6, the J gene TRBJ2-7; 9 nucleotides agree with TRBD2. Germline V gene sequence: CDR1 SGHDT, CDR2 YYEEEE. The CDR3 loop spans 17 amino acids. V shed 1 base and J 3 bases; nucleotides not matched to a gene: 11.

The rearrangement uses TRBV9 and TRBJ2-7, with D tentatively TRBD2 (5 bases). Per germline, CDR1 SGDLS and CDR2 YYNGEE. The V gene lost 4 bases and the J gene lost 7 bases, with 18 bases spanning the gap. CDR3 size: 14 residues. The CDR3: CASSPHGEGNEQYF. The CDR3 DNA reads TGTGCCAGCAGCCCCCACGGCGAGGGAAATGAGCAGTACTTC.